Sequencing of this T cell receptor (beta chain) was carried out in a study of T-cell memory formation after mild COVID-19. Study context: TCR clusters were mostly confined to one donor each. Notes on the study in general: Among clones contracting day 15 to 85, CD4/CD8 was balanced, whereas later expanders leaned CD4+.

Amplification by 5'RACE using constant-segment primers produced TCR alpha and TCR beta cDNA libraries that carried sample barcodes and UMIs. TCRdb processed the 5' RACE reads anew with MiXCR; each CDR3 protein has one entry. The repertoire has a few hundred thousand distinct CDR3 sequences, roughly a sixth of them found once; the top ten carry around 21%. As to this clonotype: Its target is not known.

The V gene end was trimmed by 6 bases and the J gene end by 3 bases; junction bases not matched to a gene: 9. The CDR3 length is 14 residues. The germline V gene encodes CDR1 DFQATT and CDR2 SNEGSKA (reference sequence). Sequenced: PBMCs or a T cell subset sorted from them (not recorded which). This chain connects TRBV20-1 to TRBJ1-1; 8 bases fit TRBD1. The sequence was obtained from a man younger than 35 who had mild COVID-19 (a few samples of this study predate the infection). Cell type and time point are not known. The CDR3, as DNA: TGCAGTGCCCGCTCGGGACAGGACCACACTGAAGCTTTCTTT. As protein: CSARSGQDHTEAFF.